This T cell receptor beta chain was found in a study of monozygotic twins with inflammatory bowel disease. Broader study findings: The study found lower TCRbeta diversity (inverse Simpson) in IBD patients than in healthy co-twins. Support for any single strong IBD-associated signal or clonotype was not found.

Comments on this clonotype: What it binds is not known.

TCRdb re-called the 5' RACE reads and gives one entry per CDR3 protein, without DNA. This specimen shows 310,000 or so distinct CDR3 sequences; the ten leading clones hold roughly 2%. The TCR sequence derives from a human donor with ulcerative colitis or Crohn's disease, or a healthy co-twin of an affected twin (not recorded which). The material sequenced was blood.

The CDR3: CASTPGHLNEKLFF. The chain recombines TRBV12-3 or TRBV12-4 with TRBJ1-4; TCRdb selects TRBD1, and the lack of DNA leaves this call unchecked. The CDR3 has 14 amino acids.